The 6 T cell receptor beta chains given below trace back to one sample, sequenced in a study of identical twins. TCRdb independently ran MiXCR on the 5' RACE reads; one entry per CDR3 protein. This table holds roughly 250,000 distinct CDR3 sequences, over 12% found once. The sequencing input was memory (CD45RO+) T cells sorted from blood. The origin of the receptors is a woman under 30 in good health.

As concerns this clonotype: A read error may explain this, as a much larger clone is one base away. The genes are TRBV5-1 and TRBJ1-1; D is perhaps TRBD1 (6 bases). The length of the CDR3 is 13 residues. The germline CDR1 and CDR2 sequences are SGHRS and YFSETQ. The chain's CDR3 is CASSLTGLTEALF. CDR3 sequence (DNA): TGCGCCAGCAGCTTAACAGGGCTCACTGAAGCTCTCTTT.

This clonotype was observed many times. The CDR3 DNA reads TGTGCCAGCTTGGGGCAGATTAATTCACCCCTCCACTTT. Residues: CASLGQINSPLHF. The J gene is TRBJ1-6, the V gene TRBV7-2, with D perhaps matching TRBD1 (5 bases). Germline CDR1 SGHTA, CDR2 FQGNSA. Trimming removed 8 bases from V and 6 bases from J, with 11 bases in between. This CDR3 region has 13 residues.

This sequence joins TRBV9 and TRBJ2-7, with D hard to call. Germline V gene data show CDR1 as SGDLS and CDR2 as YYNGEE. V lost 0 bases to trimming and J lost 0 bases, with 13 bases between them. The CDR3 sequence is 16 residues long. As DNA, the CDR3 is TGTGCCAGCAGCGTAGAAAAAACGAAGAGCTCCTACGAGCAGTACTTC. This sequence encodes CASSVEKTKSSYEQYF. The variable domain in full, completed from reference TRBV9 and TRBJ2-7, reads DSGVTQTPKHLITATGQRVTLRCSPRSGDLSVYWYQQSLDQGLQFLIQYYNGEERAKGNILERFSAQQFPDLHSELNLSSLELGDSALYFCASSVEKTKSSYEQYFGPGTRLTVT.

This clonotype was detected ten times or more. The gene calls are TRBV29-1 and TRBJ2-1, with D unresolved. CDR1 is SQVTM, CDR2 ANQGSEA, per germline. The CDR3 consists of 13 residues. With 5 bases removed from V and 6 bases from J, the gap between germline ends came to 14 bases. In DNA, the CDR3 is TGCAGCGTTCAAACGACTGGGCTCAATGAGCAGTTCTTC. Translated, it gives CSVQTTGLNEQFF.

The V gene is TRBV12-3 or TRBV12-4, the J gene TRBJ2-3; the match to TRBD1 covers 9 bases. This CDR3 spans 15 amino acids. V shed 5 bases and J 0 bases; nucleotides not matched to a gene: 3. The CDR3: CASSRQGVSTDTQYF. For the CDR3, the DNA is TGTGCCAGCAGTAGACAGGGGGTTAGCACAGATACGCAGTATTTT.

The V call is TRBV20-1, the J call TRBJ2-1; TRBD2 agrees at 11 bases. V was clipped by 3 bases and J by 7 bases; unmatched bases: 5. Looked up from germline, CDR1 is DFQATT and CDR2 is SNEGSKA (reference sequence). This CDR3 has 14 amino acids. CDR3 sequence reads: CSARVAGGPNEQFF. The CDR3 nucleotides read TGCAGTGCTAGGGTAGCGGGAGGGCCTAATGAGCAGTTCTTC.